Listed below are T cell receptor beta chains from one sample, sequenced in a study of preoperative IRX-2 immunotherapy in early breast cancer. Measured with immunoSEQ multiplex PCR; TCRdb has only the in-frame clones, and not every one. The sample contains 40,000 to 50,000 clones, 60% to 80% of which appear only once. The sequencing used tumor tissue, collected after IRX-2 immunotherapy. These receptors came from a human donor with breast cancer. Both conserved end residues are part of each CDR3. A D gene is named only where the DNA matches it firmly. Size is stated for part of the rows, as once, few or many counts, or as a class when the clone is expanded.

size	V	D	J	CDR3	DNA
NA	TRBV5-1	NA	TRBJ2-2	CASSPLATNTGELFF	TGCGCCAGCAGCCCCCTCGCTACGAACACCGGGGAGCTGTTTTTT
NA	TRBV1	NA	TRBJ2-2	CASSQNTGELFF	TGCGCCAGCAGCCAGAATACAGGGGAGCTGTTTTTT
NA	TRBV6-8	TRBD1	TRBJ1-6	CASSSRTGTAPLHF	TGTGCCAGCAGCTCAAGGACAGGGACGGCACCCCTCCACTTT
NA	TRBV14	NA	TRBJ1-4	CASSPPGRVLFF	TGTGCCAGCAGCCCGCCGGGACGAGTGCTGTTTTTT
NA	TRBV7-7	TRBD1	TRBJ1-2	CASSPGRTGSYGYTF	TGTGCCAGCAGCCCCGGACGGACAGGTTCTTATGGCTACACCTTC
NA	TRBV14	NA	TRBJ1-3	CASSQDLPGGNTIYF	TGTGCCAGCAGCCAAGATCTACCAGGCGGAAACACCATATATTTT
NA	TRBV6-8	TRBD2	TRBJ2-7	CASRTTSGSSWGYEQYF	TGTGCCAGCAGGACGACTAGCGGGAGTAGTTGGGGCTACGAGCAGTACTTC
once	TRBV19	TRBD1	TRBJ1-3	CASRMDRAVGNTIYF	TGTGCCAGTAGGATGGACAGGGCGGTCGGAAACACCATATATTTT
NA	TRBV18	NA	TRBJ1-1	CASSPGGREETEAFF	TGTGCCAGCTCACCAGGGGGACGCGAGGAGACTGAAGCTTTCTTT
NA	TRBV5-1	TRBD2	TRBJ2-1	CASRPVGLAGVGSYNEQFF	TGCGCCAGCAGGCCCGTCGGACTAGCGGGAGTAGGATCCTACAATGAGCAGTTCTTC
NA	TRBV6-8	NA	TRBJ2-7	CASRKTGGWEEQYF	TGTGCCAGCAGGAAGACAGGTGGCTGGGAAGAGCAGTACTTC
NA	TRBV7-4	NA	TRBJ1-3	CASSLSRGGGNTIYF	TGTGCCAGCAGCCTGAGTCGGGGCGGTGGAAACACCATATATTTT
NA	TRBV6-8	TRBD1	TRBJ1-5	CASSEVWGTDSNQPQHF	TGTGCCAGCAGTGAGGTGTGGGGGACAGATAGCAATCAGCCCCAGCATTTT
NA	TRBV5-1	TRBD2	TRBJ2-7	CASSWIASGSSYEQYF	TGCGCCAGCAGCTGGATAGCTAGCGGAAGCTCCTACGAGCAGTACTTC
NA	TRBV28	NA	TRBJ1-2	CASSDGWRNGYTF	TGTGCCAGCAGTGACGGTTGGCGGAATGGCTACACCTTC
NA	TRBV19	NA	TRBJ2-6	CASSILRQGVRRSGANVLTF	TGTGCCAGTAGTATCCTAAGGCAGGGCGTCCGCCGCTCTGGGGCCAACGTCCTGACTTTC
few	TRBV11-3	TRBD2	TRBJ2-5	CASSSGLAGQETQYF	TGTGCCAGCAGCAGCGGACTAGCGGGACAAGAGACCCAGTACTTC
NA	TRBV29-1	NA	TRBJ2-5	CSVVGQKETQYF	TGCAGCGTTGTCGGGCAGAAAGAGACCCAGTACTTC
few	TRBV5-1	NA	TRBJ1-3	CASSSSGVYGNTIYF	TGCGCCAGCAGCTCATCAGGGGTATATGGAAACACCATATATTTT
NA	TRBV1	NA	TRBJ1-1	CASSQDLTPGHSAFF	TGCGCCAGCAGCCAAGATTTAACACCGGGACATTCGGCTTTCTTT
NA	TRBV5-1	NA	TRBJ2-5	CASSLTGGQETQYF	TGCGCCAGCAGCTTGACAGGCGGACAAGAGACCCAGTACTTC
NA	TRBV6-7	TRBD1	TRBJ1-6	CASSDRSTGLGSPLHF	TGTGCCAGCAGTGACCGCTCGACAGGGTTAGGATCACCCCTCCACTTT
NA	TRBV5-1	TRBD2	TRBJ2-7	CASSHGLAGVYEQYF	TGCGCCAGCAGCCACGGACTAGCGGGAGTTTACGAGCAGTACTTC
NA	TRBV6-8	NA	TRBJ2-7	CASSEAIHSYEQYF	TGTGCCAGCAGTGAGGCAATTCACTCCTACGAGCAGTACTTC